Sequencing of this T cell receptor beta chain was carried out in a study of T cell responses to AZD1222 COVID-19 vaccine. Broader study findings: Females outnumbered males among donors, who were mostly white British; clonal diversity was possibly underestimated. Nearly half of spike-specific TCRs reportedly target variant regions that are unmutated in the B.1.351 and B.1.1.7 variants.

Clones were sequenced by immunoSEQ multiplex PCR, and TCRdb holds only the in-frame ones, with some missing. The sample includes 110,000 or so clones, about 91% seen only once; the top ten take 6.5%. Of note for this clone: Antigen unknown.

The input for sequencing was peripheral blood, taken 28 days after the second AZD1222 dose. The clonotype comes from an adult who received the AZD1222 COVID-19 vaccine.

CDR3 sequence: CASSQHGTPHGYTF. The DNA of the CDR3 is TGTGCCAGCAGCCAACACGGGACACCCCATGGCTACACCTTC. The chain employs TRBV3-1 (or the pseudogene TRBV3-2) and TRBJ1-2, with D tentatively TRBD1 (6 bases). V was pared by 2 bases and J by 6 bases, with 13 bases between. Germline loops: CDR1 LGHDT, CDR2 YNNKEL (reference sequence). The CDR3 spans 14 residues.